The rows below give T cell receptor beta chains drawn from one sample of a study of regulatory T cells in long-lasting Graves disease. TCRdb re-called the multiplex PCR reads with MiXCR, one entry per CDR3 protein. Seen here are 350,000 to 450,000 distinct CDR3 sequences, roughly 20% observed once, and the top ten hold around 21%. Material: peripheral blood mononuclear cells (PBMCs), obtained when the disease was refractory, from a patient treated with antithyroid drugs. All receptors come from a female donor with Graves disease. CDR3s include the opening cysteine and the closing phenylalanine or tryptophan. Fields, in order: J gene, D gene, clone size, V gene, CDR3 protein, CDR3 DNA. D genes are given only for firm matches. Rows may omit the clone size; those that give it use once, few, many or a size class.

>TRBJ2-3|TRBD2|NA|TRBV13
CASSQAGEANTQYF
TGTGCCAGCAGTCAAGCGGGAGAAGCGAATACGCAGTATTTT
>TRBJ2-7|NA|many|TRBV28
CASSLQGTSLNEQYF
TGTGCCAGCAGTTTACAGGGGACCTCGCTCAATGAGCAGTACTTC
>TRBJ2-7|TRBD2|many|TRBV28
CASRSGFAGGREQYF
TGTGCCAGCAGGTCCGGCTTCGCGGGAGGGCGGGAGCAGTACTTC
>TRBJ2-7|TRBD2|many|TRBV6-1
CASRALAGTPYEQYF
TGTGCCAGCAGGGCCCTAGCGGGAACCCCCTACGAGCAGTACTTC
>TRBJ1-2|NA|NA|TRBV4-1
CASSQRDRSYGYTF
TGCGCCAGCAGCCAACGGGACCGCTCCTATGGCTACACCTTC
>TRBJ2-7|NA|NA|TRBV4-2
CASSQEEAYEQYF
TGTGCCAGCAGCCAAGAGGAAGCCTACGAGCAGTACTTC
>TRBJ2-2|NA|few|TRBV12-3/TRBV12-4
CASSLRSGSATGELFF
TGTGCCAGCAGTTTACGATCAGGGTCGGCCACCGGGGAGCTGTTTTTT
>TRBJ1-2|NA|NA|TRBV4-1
CASSQPARGSTYGYTF
TGCGCCAGCAGCCAGCCCGCCAGGGGATCTACCTATGGCTACACCTTC
>TRBJ2-7|TRBD1|few|TRBV4-1
CASSQDGTAGYEQYF
TGCGCCAGCAGCCAAGATGGGACAGCAGGGTACGAGCAGTACTTC
>TRBJ1-6|NA|few|TRBV27
CASGGPGVLTLHF
TGTGCCAGCGGGGGACCGGGGGTTCTCACCCTCCACTTT
>TRBJ1-4|TRBD1|many|TRBV28
CASSLSWDRVVEKLFF
TGTGCCAGCAGTTTATCCTGGGACAGGGTTGTTGAAAAACTGTTTTTT
>TRBJ1-1|NA|NA|TRBV7-3
CASSFGGDTEAFF
TGTGCCAGCAGCTTCGGGGGTGACACTGAAGCTTTCTTT
>TRBJ2-7|NA|many|TRBV28
CATLGLSYEQYF
TGTGCCACACTGGGACTCTCCTACGAGCAGTACTTC
>TRBJ2-5|NA|many|TRBV2
CASREETQYF
TGTGCCAGCAGGGAAGAGACCCAGTACTTC
>TRBJ2-7|NA|NA|TRBV28
CASSQEPGENYEQYF
TGCGCCAGCAGCCAAGAACCGGGAGAGAACTACGAGCAGTACTTC
>TRBJ1-5|NA|many|TRBV6-5
CASSYHPGRGSNQPQHF
TGTGCCAGCAGTTACCATCCGGGGAGAGGTAGCAATCAGCCCCAGCATTTT
>TRBJ1-4|NA|NA|TRBV7-9
CASSQDHRLHEKLFF
TGTGCCAGCAGCCAAGACCACAGGCTCCATGAAAAACTGTTTTTT
>TRBJ2-7|TRBD2|NA|TRBV7-8
CASSVVGGSYEQYF
TGTGCCAGCAGCGTCGTTGGCGGGAGTTACGAGCAGTACTTC
>TRBJ1-1|TRBD1|NA|TRBV5-1
CASSFVEGGSTEAFF
TGCGCCAGCAGCTTTGTTGAAGGGGGCTCCACTGAAGCTTTCTTT
>TRBJ2-4|NA|many|TRBV28
CASRRDTRGQNIQYF
TGTGCCAGCAGGCGGGACACCCGCGGCCAAAACATTCAGTACTTC
>TRBJ1-1|TRBD1|NA|TRBV19
CASSGQGATEAFF
TGTGCCAGTAGCGGACAGGGGGCCACTGAAGCTTTCTTT
>TRBJ2-7|TRBD2|NA|TRBV28
CASSTPSGTTHEQYF
TGTGCCAGCAGTACCCCTAGCGGGACTACCCACGAGCAGTACTTC
>TRBJ2-7|NA|few|TRBV7-9
CASTASQDTHYEQYF
TGTGCCAGCACCGCCAGTCAGGACACCCACTACGAGCAGTACTTC